Described below is a single TCR beta chain sequence and its context. The data are from a study of blood T cell repertoires in COVID-19. Study details: Acute and convalescent COVID-19 specimens originated in the United States, Italy and Spain. In each case, the material was cDNA or gDNA derived from T cells, B-cell-depleted T cells, or PBMCs.

In the study's own analysis: Cell counts per sample came from amplifying reference gene primers. Assay: immunoSEQ multiplex PCR; the TCRdb copy retains only in-frame clones and omits some. D and trimming were read from the DNA, whereas the V and J calls and clone size are those reported in that table. The data show nearly 50,000 clones, 70% to 90% seen once. The specimen sequenced was peripheral blood. This receptor was obtained from a woman aged 55-70 years with acute or convalescent COVID-19.

CDR3 nucleotides: TGTGCCAGCAGCCCGCAGAACGGCGCAGGTTCACCCCTCCACTTT. This encodes CASSPQNGAGSPLHF. V and J are TRBV7-8 and TRBJ1-6; D unclear. Germline V gene data show CDR1 as SGHVS and CDR2 as FQNEAQ. This CDR3 has 15 amino acids. With 5 bases removed from V and 9 bases from J, the gap between germline ends came to 17 bases.